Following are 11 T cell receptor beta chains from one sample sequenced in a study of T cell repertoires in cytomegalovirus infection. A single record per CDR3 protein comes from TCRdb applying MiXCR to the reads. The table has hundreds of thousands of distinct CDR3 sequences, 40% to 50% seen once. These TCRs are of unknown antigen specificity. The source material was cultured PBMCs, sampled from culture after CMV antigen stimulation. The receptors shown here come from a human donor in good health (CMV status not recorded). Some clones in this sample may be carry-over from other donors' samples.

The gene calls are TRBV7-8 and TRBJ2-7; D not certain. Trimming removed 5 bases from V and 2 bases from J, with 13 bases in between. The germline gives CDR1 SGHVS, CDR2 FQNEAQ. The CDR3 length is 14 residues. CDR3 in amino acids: CASSQGRFTYEQYF. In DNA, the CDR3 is TGTGCCAGCAGCCAAGGAAGGTTTACCTACGAGCAGTACTTC.

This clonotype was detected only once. CDR3 in amino acids: CASSINRNSPLHF. The DNA for the CDR3 is TGTGCCAGCTCGATTAATAGAAATTCACCCCTCCACTTT. The rearrangement uses TRBV27 and TRBJ1-6; D is unclear. The CDR3 has 13 residues. V lost 8 bases and J 7 bases, leaving 12 bases between the germline ends. Germline V gene sequence: CDR1 MNHEY, CDR2 SMNVEV (reference sequence).

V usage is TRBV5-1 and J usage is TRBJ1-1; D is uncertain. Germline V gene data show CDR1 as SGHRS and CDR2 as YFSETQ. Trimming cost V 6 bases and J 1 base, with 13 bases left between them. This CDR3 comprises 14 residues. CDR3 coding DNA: TGCGCCAGCACCAAGGACGGCGAGAACACTGAAGCTTTCTTT. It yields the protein CASTKDGENTEAFF.

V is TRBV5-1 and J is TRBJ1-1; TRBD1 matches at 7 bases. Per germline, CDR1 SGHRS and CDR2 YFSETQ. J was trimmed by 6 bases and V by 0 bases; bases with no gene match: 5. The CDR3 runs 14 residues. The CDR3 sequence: CASSLVQGGAEAFF. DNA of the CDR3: TGCGCCAGCAGCTTGGTTCAGGGGGGCGCTGAAGCTTTCTTT. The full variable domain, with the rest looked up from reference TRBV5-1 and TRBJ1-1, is KAGVTQTPRYLIKTRGQQVTLSCSPISGHRSVSWYQQTPGQGLQFLFEYFSETQRNKGNFPGRFSGRQFSNSRSEMNVSTLELGDSALYLCASSLVQGGAEAFFGQGTRLTVV.

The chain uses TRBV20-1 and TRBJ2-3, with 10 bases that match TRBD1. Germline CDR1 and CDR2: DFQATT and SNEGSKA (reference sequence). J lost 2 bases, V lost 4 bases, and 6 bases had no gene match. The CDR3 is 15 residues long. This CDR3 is CSATGQGVVTDTQYF. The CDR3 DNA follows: TGCAGTGCTACTGGACAGGGGGTAGTCACAGATACGCAGTATTTT.

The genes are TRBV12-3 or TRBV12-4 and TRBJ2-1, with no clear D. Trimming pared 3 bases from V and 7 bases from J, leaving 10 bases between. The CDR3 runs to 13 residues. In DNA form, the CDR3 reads TGTGCCAGCAGTTTTGCTAGGCGGAATGAGCAGTTCTTC. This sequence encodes CASSFARRNEQFF.

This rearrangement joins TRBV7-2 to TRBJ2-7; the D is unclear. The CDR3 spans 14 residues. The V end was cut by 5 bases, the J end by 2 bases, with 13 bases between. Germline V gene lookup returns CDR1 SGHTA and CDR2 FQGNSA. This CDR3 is CASSAVSGAYEQYF. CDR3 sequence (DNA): TGTGCCAGCAGCGCCGTGAGTGGGGCCTACGAGCAGTACTTC.

The CDR3 sequence is CASSLRGMGSASRNEQYF. The CDR3 DNA follows: TGTGCCAGCAGCTTAAGGGGTATGGGTAGCGCCTCCAGGAACGAGCAGTACTTC. This rearrangement joins TRBV11-2 to TRBJ2-7, with D possibly being TRBD1 or TRBD2 (5 bases each). There are 18 residues in the CDR3. V lost 2 bases and J 5 bases, leaving 25 bases between the germline ends. Germline V gives CDR1 SGHAT, CDR2 FQNNGV. The full variable domain, completed using reference TRBV11-2 and TRBJ2-7, is EAGVAQSPRYKIIEKRQSVAFWCNPISGHATLYWYQQILGQGPKLLIQFQNNGVVDDSQLPKDRFSAERLKGVDSTLKIQPAKLEDSAVYLCASSLRGMGSASRNEQYFGPGTRLTVT.

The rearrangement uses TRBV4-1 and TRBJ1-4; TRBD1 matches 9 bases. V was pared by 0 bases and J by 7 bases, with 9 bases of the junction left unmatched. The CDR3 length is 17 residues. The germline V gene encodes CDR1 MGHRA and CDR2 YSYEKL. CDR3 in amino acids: CASSQDWDGTGSEKLFF. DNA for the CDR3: TGCGCCAGCAGCCAAGATTGGGACGGGACAGGGAGTGAAAAACTGTTTTTT.

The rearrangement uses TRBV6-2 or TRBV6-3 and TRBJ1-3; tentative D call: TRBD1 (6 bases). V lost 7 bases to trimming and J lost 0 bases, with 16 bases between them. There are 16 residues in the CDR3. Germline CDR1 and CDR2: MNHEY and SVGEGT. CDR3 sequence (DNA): TGTGCCAGCAACCCCCCTGGGGACACCTCTGGAAACACCATATATTTT. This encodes CASNPPGDTSGNTIYF.

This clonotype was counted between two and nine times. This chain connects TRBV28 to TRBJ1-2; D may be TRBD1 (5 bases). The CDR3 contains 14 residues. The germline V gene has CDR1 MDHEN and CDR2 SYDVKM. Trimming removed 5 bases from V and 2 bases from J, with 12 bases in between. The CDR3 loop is CASSVSGTNYGYTF. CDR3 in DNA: TGTGCCAGCAGTGTTAGCGGGACCAACTATGGCTACACCTTC.